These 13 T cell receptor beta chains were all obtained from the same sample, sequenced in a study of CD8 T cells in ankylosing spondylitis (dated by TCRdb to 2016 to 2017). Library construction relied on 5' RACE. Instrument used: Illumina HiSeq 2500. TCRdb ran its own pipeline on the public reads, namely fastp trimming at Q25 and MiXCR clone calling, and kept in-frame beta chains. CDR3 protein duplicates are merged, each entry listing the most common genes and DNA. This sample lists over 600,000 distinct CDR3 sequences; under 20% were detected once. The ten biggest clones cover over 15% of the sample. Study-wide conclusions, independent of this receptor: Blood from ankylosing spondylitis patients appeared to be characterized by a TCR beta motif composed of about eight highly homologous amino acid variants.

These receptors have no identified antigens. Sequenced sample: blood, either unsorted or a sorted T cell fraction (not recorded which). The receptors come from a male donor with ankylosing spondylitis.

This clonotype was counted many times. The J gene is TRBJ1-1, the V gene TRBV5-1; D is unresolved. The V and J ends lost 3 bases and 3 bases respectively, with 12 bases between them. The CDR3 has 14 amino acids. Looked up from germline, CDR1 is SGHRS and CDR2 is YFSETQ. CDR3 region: CASSSVGADTEAFF. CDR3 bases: TGCGCCAGCAGCTCCGTAGGTGCGGACACTGAAGCTTTCTTT.

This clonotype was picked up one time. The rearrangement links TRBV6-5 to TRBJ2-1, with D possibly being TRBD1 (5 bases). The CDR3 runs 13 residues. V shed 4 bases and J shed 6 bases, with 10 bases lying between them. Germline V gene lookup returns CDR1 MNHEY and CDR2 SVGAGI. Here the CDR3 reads CASSSQQGNEQFF. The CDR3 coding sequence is TGTGCCAGCAGTTCACAGCAGGGCAATGAGCAGTTCTTC.

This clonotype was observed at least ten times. The CDR3 nucleotides read TGCAGCGTTGTAAGGGGGGACAGCAATCAGCCCCAGCATTTT. This sequence encodes CSVVRGDSNQPQHF. The chain is built from TRBV29-1 and TRBJ1-5, with D maybe TRBD1 (6 bases). Per the germline V gene, CDR1 is SQVTM and CDR2 is ANQGSEA. The CDR3 runs 14 residues. Trimming took 4 bases from V and 1 from J, leaving 11 bases between them.

CDR3 sequence: CASSQLGRAYEQYF. DNA of the CDR3: TGCGCCAGCAGCCAATTAGGCAGGGCCTACGAGCAGTACTTC. This chain connects TRBV4-1 to TRBJ2-7; D may be TRBD1 (5 bases). This CDR3 has 14 residues. Germline V CDR1 and CDR2: MGHRA, YSYEKL. Trimming removed 2 bases from V and 2 bases from J, with 10 bases in between.

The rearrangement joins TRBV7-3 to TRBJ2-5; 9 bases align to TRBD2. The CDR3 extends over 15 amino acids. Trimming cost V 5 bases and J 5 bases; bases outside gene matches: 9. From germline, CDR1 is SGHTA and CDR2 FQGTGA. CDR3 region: CASSRSSSGGETQYF. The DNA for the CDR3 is TGTGCCAGCAGCCGAAGTAGTAGCGGGGGTGAGACCCAGTACTTC. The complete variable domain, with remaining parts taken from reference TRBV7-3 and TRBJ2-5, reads GAGVSQTPSNKVTEKGKYVELRCDPISGHTALYWYRQSLGQGPEFLIYFQGTGAADDSGLPNDRFFAVRPEGSVSTLKIQRTERGDSAVYLCASSRSSSGGETQYFGPGTRLLVL.

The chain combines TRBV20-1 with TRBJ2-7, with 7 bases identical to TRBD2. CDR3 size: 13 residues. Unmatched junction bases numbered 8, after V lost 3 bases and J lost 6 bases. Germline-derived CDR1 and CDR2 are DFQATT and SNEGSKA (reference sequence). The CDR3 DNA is TGCAGTGCTAGCGGGCTAGCGGAGGGCGAGCAGTACTTC. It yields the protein CSASGLAEGEQYF.

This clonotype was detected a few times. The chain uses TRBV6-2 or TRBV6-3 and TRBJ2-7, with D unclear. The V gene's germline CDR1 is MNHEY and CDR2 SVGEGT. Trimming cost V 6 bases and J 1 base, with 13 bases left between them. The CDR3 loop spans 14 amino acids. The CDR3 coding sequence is TGTGCCAGCAGCTCCCCGACATTTTCCTACGAGCAGTACTTC. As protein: CASSSPTFSYEQYF.

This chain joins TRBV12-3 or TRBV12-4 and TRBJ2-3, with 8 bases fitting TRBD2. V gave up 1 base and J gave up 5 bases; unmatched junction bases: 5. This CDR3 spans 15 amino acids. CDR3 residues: CASSLVTGGKDTQYF. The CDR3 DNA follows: TGTGCCAGCAGTTTAGTGACGGGAGGGAAAGATACGCAGTATTTT.

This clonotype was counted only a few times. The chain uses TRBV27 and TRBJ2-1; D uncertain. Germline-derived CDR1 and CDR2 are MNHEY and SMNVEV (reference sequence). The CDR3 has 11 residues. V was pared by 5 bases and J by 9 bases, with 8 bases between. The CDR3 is CASSALGEQFF. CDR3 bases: TGTGCCAGCAGTGCCCTGGGTGAGCAGTTCTTC.

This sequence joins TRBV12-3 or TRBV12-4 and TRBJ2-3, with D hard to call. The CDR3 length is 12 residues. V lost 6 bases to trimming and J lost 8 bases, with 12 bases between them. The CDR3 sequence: CASSPSLGTQYF. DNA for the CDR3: TGTGCCAGCAGCCCGAGTTTGGGTACGCAGTATTTT.

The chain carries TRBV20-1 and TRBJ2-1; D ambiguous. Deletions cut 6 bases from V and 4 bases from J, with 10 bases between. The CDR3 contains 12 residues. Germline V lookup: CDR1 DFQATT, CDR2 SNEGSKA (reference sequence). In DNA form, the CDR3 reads TGCAGTGCCCCCGTAGGGTACAATGAGCAGTTCTTC. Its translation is CSAPVGYNEQFF.

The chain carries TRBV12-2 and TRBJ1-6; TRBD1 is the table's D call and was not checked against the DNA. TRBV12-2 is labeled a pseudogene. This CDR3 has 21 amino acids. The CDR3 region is CASRPRGMVARRGTGDSPLHF. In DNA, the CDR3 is TGTGCAAGTCGCCCTCGTGGAATGGTAGCGCGAAGAGGGACAGGAGATTCACCCCTCCACTTT.

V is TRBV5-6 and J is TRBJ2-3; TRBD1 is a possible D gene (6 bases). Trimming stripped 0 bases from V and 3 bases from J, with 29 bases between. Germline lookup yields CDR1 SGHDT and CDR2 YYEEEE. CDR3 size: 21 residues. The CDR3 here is CASSLEWTAPSLLRGTDTQYF. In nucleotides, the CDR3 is TGTGCCAGCAGCTTGGAGTGGACAGCACCCTCCTTATTGAGGGGGACAGATACGCAGTATTTT.